Listed below are T cell receptor beta chains from one sample, sequenced in a study of read filtering for tumor transcriptome and immune sequencing. TCRdb independently ran MiXCR on the reads; one entry per CDR3 protein. This table holds over 35,000 distinct CDR3 sequences, approximately 10% found once. The sequencing sample was made of a population of CD138-negative cells sorted from bone marrow. Receptors were obtained from a donor aged 40 or over with multiple myeloma. Each CDR3 is given with its conserved first and last residue. The D gene is left open where the match is weak. For some rows the clone size is stated as once, few or many, or as a class when expanded; others skip it.

clone size: many; D gene: NA; V gene: TRBV20-1; J gene: TRBJ2-3; CDR3 length: 12; CDR3 DNA: TGCAGTGCTTTGGACCAGCGGGATACGCAGTATTTT; CDR3 protein: CSALDQRDTQYF
clone size: many; D gene: TRBD1; V gene: TRBV20-1; J gene: TRBJ2-3; CDR3 length: 14; CDR3 DNA: TGCAGTGCTAGAACGGGACAGCAGGCAGATACGCAGTATTTT; CDR3 protein: CSARTGQQADTQYF
clone size: many; D gene: NA; V gene: TRBV20-1; J gene: TRBJ2-2; CDR3 length: 14; CDR3 DNA: TGCAGTGCTAGAGGACAGGCGAACACCGGGGAGCTGTTTTTT; CDR3 protein: CSARGQANTGELFF
clone size: many; D gene: TRBD1; V gene: TRBV5-1; J gene: TRBJ1-1; CDR3 length: 15; CDR3 DNA: TGCGCCAGCAGCTTGGGAGACAGGGGGAACACTGAAGCTTTCTTT; CDR3 protein: CASSLGDRGNTEAFF
clone size: many; D gene: TRBD2; V gene: TRBV6-4; J gene: TRBJ2-3; CDR3 length: 15; CDR3 DNA: TGTGCCAGCAGTCAAAGCGGGGGAGCCACAGATACGCAGTATTTT; CDR3 protein: CASSQSGGATDTQYF
clone size: many; D gene: NA; V gene: TRBV4-2; J gene: TRBJ1-5; CDR3 length: 14; CDR3 DNA: TGTGCCAGCAGCCAAGGAGAAGGAAGTCAGCCCCAGCATTTT; CDR3 protein: CASSQGEGSQPQHF
clone size: many; D gene: NA; V gene: TRBV4-2; J gene: TRBJ1-5; CDR3 length: 16; CDR3 DNA: TGTGCCAGCAGGCAGGCCGACAGCCTTAGCAATCAGCCCCAGCATTTT; CDR3 protein: CASRQADSLSNQPQHF
clone size: NA; D gene: NA; V gene: TRBV7-9; J gene: TRBJ1-1; CDR3 length: 15; CDR3 DNA: TGTGCCAGCAGCAAGAGGGGGGAATTGAACACTGAAGCTTTCTTT; CDR3 protein: CASSKRGELNTEAFF
clone size: NA; D gene: TRBD2; V gene: TRBV7-9; J gene: TRBJ2-2; CDR3 length: 17; CDR3 DNA: TGTGCCAGCAGCCCAAGGGTGCGGGAGCGCCTGAACGGGGAGCTGTTTTTT; CDR3 protein: CASSPRVRERLNGELFF
clone size: many; D gene: TRBD1; V gene: TRBV3-1; J gene: TRBJ1-2; CDR3 length: 14; CDR3 DNA: TGTGCCAGCAGCAACCGGGACAGCCTCTATGGCTACACCTTC; CDR3 protein: CASSNRDSLYGYTF
clone size: many; D gene: TRBD1; V gene: TRBV28; J gene: TRBJ2-7; CDR3 length: 14; CDR3 DNA: TGTGCCAGCAGTTCCCGGGACAGGGTGAAGGAGCAGTACTTC; CDR3 protein: CASSSRDRVKEQYF